Each of the 25 T cell receptor beta chains below was sequenced from the same sample in a study of shared clonotypes between healthy human individuals. CD45RO-negative cells were positively selected for CCR7, leaving out terminally differentiated effector memory CD45RA+ cells. TCRdb's table, derived via immunoSEQ multiplex PCR, lists solely in-frame clones and lacks some. The table shows about 580,000 clones, with 98% occurring only once. The specimen sequenced was naive CD8+ T cells sorted from blood. The receptors come from a man aged 30 to 45 in good health.

V gene TRBV7-9 combines with J gene TRBJ2-1, with D perhaps TRBD2 (6 bases). With 5 bases removed from V and 5 bases from J, the gap between germline ends came to 16 bases. CDR1 SEHNR and CDR2 FQNEAQ come from the germline V gene (reference sequence). The CDR3 contains 15 residues. CDR3 nucleotide sequence: TGTGCCAGCAGCCCCCCCGTGGGAGGAAACAATGAGCAGTTCTTC. Protein sequence: CASSPPVGGNNEQFF.

The gene calls are TRBV6-5 and TRBJ2-3, with D possibly matching TRBD2 (7 bases). V lost 4 bases and J lost 3, with 14 bases in between. The CDR3 runs 15 residues. Per the germline V gene, CDR1 is MNHEY and CDR2 is SVGAGI. CDR3 DNA sequence: TGTGCCAGCAGTTTTTCAGCGGGACAAACAGATACGCAGTATTTT. Protein product: CASSFSAGQTDTQYF.

The V call is TRBV11-2, the J call TRBJ2-1; 9 bases are shared with TRBD2. CDR3 length: 18 residues. CDR1 and CDR2 from the germline V gene are SGHAT and FQNNGV. The ends lost 4 bases at V and 1 base at J; junction bases unmatched: 11. This CDR3 reads CASSWEAASGISYNEQFF. The CDR3 nucleotides are TGTGCCAGCAGCTGGGAGGCGGCTAGCGGGATTTCCTACAATGAGCAGTTCTTC.

This chain uses TRBV18 with TRBJ2-5; 7 bases fit TRBD2. V gave up 2 bases and J gave up 4 bases; unmatched junction bases: 7. The CDR3 has 15 residues. The germline V gene encodes CDR1 KGHSH and CDR2 LQKENI. Here the CDR3 DNA reads TGTGCCAGCTCACCAGCGGGAGTATCGCGAGAGACCCAGTACTTC. This gives the protein CASSPAGVSRETQYF.

The chain recombines TRBV4-1 with TRBJ2-7; either TRBD1 or TRBD2 may fit D (5 bases each). CDR3 length: 13 residues. The V gene's germline CDR1 is MGHRA and CDR2 YSYEKL. Trimming shortened V by 5 bases and J by 1 base, and 9 bases separated the two germline ends. As DNA, the CDR3 is TGCGCCAGCAGCGTTGGGGGTTCCTACGAGCAGTACTTC. The encoded protein is CASSVGGSYEQYF.

The gene calls are TRBV29-1 and TRBJ2-1, with 10 bases matching TRBD2. Germline CDR1 and CDR2: SQVTM and ANQGSEA. The CDR3 runs 14 residues. With V trimmed by 4 bases and J by 8 bases, 8 bases remained unmatched. CDR3 sequence (DNA): TGCAGCGTTGGCCCCGGGACTAGCGATGATGAGCAGTTCTTC. Its protein is CSVGPGTSDDEQFF.

The chain joins TRBV29-1 to TRBJ2-7, with 13 bases that match TRBD2. Germline assignment: CDR1 SQVTM and CDR2 ANQGSEA. V shed 6 bases, J shed 5 bases, and the junction held 4 bases outside the gene matches. The CDR3 is made up of 13 amino acids. Written as DNA, the CDR3 is TGCAGCGTGGAACTAGCGGGAGGGCACGAGCAGTACTTC. It yields the protein CSVELAGGHEQYF.

The CDR3 DNA reads as TGTGCCAGCAGACGCGCGGGTACTGGCTACACCTTC. It translates to CASRRAGTGYTF. The rearrangement joins TRBV28 to TRBJ1-2; no clear D. This CDR3 is 12 amino acids long. Germline V gene data show CDR1 as MDHEN and CDR2 as SYDVKM. V lost 6 bases and J lost 7, with 12 bases in between.

The table lists this clone with a count of one. The chain couples TRBV27 to TRBJ1-4; 8 bases are shared with TRBD1. Losses at the gene ends were 6 bases for V and 8 bases for J; bases not matched to a gene: 8. The CDR3 runs to 14 residues. Germline V lookup: CDR1 MNHEY, CDR2 SMNVEV (reference sequence). Written as DNA, the CDR3 is TGTGCCAGCAGGCGCAGGGGGCCCCGGGAAAAACTGTTTTTT. Its protein is CASRRRGPREKLFF.

On this clone: The junction differs from germline at one of its ends, possibly a read error. The chain is built from TRBV5-8 and TRBJ1-2; possibly TRBD1 for D (5 bases). From germline, CDR1 is SGHTS and CDR2 YDEGEE. The CDR3 is 10 residues long. CDR3 protein: CASRSLFDSF. The DNA of the CDR3 is TGTGCCAGCAGGTCTTTATTTGACAGTTTC. The whole variable domain, remainder taken from reference TRBV5-8 and TRBJ1-2, is EAGVTQSPTHLIKTRGQQATLRCSPISGHTSVYWYQQALGLGLQFLLWYDEGEERNRGNFPPRFSGRQFPNYSSELNVNALELEDSALYLCASRSLFDSFGSGTRLTVV.

J is TRBJ2-7 and V is TRBV7-8; tentative D call: TRBD1 (5 bases). V lost 5 bases and J lost 2, with 16 bases in between. The CDR3 has 15 residues. Germline V gene lookup returns CDR1 SGHVS and CDR2 FQNEAQ. CDR3 amino acids: CASSTIRDPPYEQYF. Here the CDR3 DNA reads TGTGCCAGCAGCACCATCAGGGATCCCCCCTACGAGCAGTACTTC.

This rearrangement joins TRBV30 to TRBJ2-7; D is undetermined. The CDR3 is made up of 14 amino acids. V lost 4 bases, J lost 0 bases, and 13 bases lay in between. Germline V gene data show CDR1 as GTSNPN and CDR2 as SVGIG (reference sequence). CDR3 region: CAWNVLGNSYEQYF. CDR3 in DNA: TGTGCCTGGAACGTTTTGGGGAACTCCTACGAGCAGTACTTC.

The chain has TRBV5-4 and TRBJ2-1; D possibly matches TRBD1 or TRBD2 (5 bases each). The CDR3 loop spans 16 amino acids. Trimming took 4 bases from V and 0 from J, leaving 14 bases between them. Germline V gene data show CDR1 as SGHNT and CDR2 as YYREEE (reference sequence). This CDR3 is CASSHPGTFSYNEQFF. In DNA form, the CDR3 reads TGTGCCAGCAGCCACCCCGGGACCTTCTCCTACAATGAGCAGTTCTTC. Supplemented by reference TRBV5-4 and TRBJ2-1, the full variable domain reads ETGVTQSPTHLIKTRGQQVTLRCSSQSGHNTVSWYQQALGQGPQFIFQYYREEENGRGNFPPRFSGLQFPNYSSELNVNALELDDSALYLCASSHPGTFSYNEQFFGPGTRLTVL.

The rearrangement joins TRBV10-3 to TRBJ2-7; D unresolved. The ends were cut back, 7 bases at V and 3 bases at J, with 10 bases in the middle. CDR1 is ENHRY and CDR2 is SYGVKD in the germline V gene. The CDR3 is 12 amino acids. The CDR3 spells CAIMRGGYEQYF. The CDR3 bases are TGTGCCATCATGAGAGGCGGCTACGAGCAGTACTTC.

V and J are TRBV10-3 and TRBJ2-1, with 7 bases matching TRBD2. This CDR3 region has 12 residues. CDR1 and CDR2 (germline): ENHRY, SYGVKD. J gave up 11 bases and V 7 bases, and 8 bases lay outside the gene matches. The CDR3 nucleotides read TGTGCCATCACTAGCAGCGGGGCCAAGCAGTTCTTC. Its protein is CAITSSGAKQFF.

The J gene is TRBJ2-2, the V gene TRBV7-8, with D unclear. This CDR3 is built from 16 residues. With 3 bases removed from V and 3 bases from J, the gap between germline ends came to 14 bases. Germline V gene sequence: CDR1 SGHVS, CDR2 FQNEAQ. CDR3 nucleotide sequence: TGTGCCAGCAGCTTTAGCAGCTCTAAGGACACCGGGGAGCTGTTTTTT. Translation: CASSFSSSKDTGELFF.

This clone was picked up one time. The V call is TRBV9, the J call TRBJ2-1, with 7 bases matching TRBD2. V lost 2 bases to trimming and J lost 3 bases; unmatched junction nucleotides: 8. The CDR3 length is 16 residues. Germline V CDR1 and CDR2: SGDLS, YYNGEE. In DNA form, the CDR3 reads TGTGCCAGCAGCGTCGACCGGGAGGCTTACTACAATGAGCAGTTCTTC. It codes for CASSVDREAYYNEQFF.

The chain couples TRBV4-1 to TRBJ2-7; D possibly corresponds to TRBD1 (5 bases). V gave up 5 bases and J gave up 0 bases, with 11 bases separating them. The CDR3 contains 14 residues. Germline assignment: CDR1 MGHRA and CDR2 YSYEKL. The CDR3 DNA reads TGCGCCAGCAGCACCCCAGGGTCCTCCTACGAGCAGTACTTC. This sequence encodes CASSTPGSSYEQYF.

V and J are TRBV7-9 and TRBJ1-3; possibly TRBD1 for D (5 bases). Per germline, CDR1 SEHNR and CDR2 FQNEAQ (reference sequence). The CDR3 length is 13 residues. V shed 4 bases and J shed 4 bases, with 8 bases lying between them. The CDR3 DNA follows: TGTGCCAGCAGCTCTTGGGACGGAAACACCATATATTTT. The encoded protein is CASSSWDGNTIYF.

The rearrangement links TRBV2 to TRBJ1-2; D is ambiguous. CDR3 length: 13 amino acids. Germline V gene sequence: CDR1 SNHLY, CDR2 FYNNEI. Trimming shortened V by 4 bases and J by 1 base, and 7 bases separated the two germline ends. The CDR3 here is CASSGRSNYGYTF. The CDR3, as DNA: TGTGCCAGCAGTGGACGCAGTAACTATGGCTACACCTTC.

This chain connects TRBV29-1 to TRBJ1-1; D uncertain. Germline V gene lookup returns CDR1 SQVTM and CDR2 ANQGSEA. With 4 bases removed from V and 5 bases from J, the gap between germline ends came to 20 bases. This CDR3 has 15 residues. The CDR3 reads CSVGPASREPTEAFF. The CDR3 bases are TGCAGCGTTGGCCCAGCGAGCCGAGAACCTACTGAAGCTTTCTTT.

Regarding this clone: This same CDR3 is encoded by further DNA sequences in the sample. The genes are TRBV9 and TRBJ2-1; D might be TRBD1 or TRBD2, each matching 5 bases. Trimming removed 0 bases from V and 2 bases from J, with 9 bases in between. CDR3 length: 15 amino acids. Germline V gives CDR1 SGDLS, CDR2 YYNGEE. CDR3 loop: CASSVEGTTYNEQFF. The DNA for the CDR3 is TGTGCCAGCAGCGTAGAGGGGACGACCTACAATGAGCAGTTCTTC. Full variable domain (rest looked up from reference TRBV9 and TRBJ2-1): DSGVTQTPKHLITATGQRVTLRCSPRSGDLSVYWYQQSLDQGLQFLIQYYNGEERAKGNILERFSAQQFPDLHSELNLSSLELGDSALYFCASSVEGTTYNEQFFGPGTRLTVL.

The chain employs TRBV13 and TRBJ1-2; D not resolved. From germline, CDR1 is PRHDT and CDR2 FYEKMQ (reference sequence). Trimming took 5 bases from V and 6 from J, leaving 13 bases between them. The CDR3 covers 13 residues. The CDR3: CASSPGGRDGYTF. CDR3 DNA sequence: TGTGCCAGCAGCCCGGGAGGCCGTGATGGCTACACCTTC.

The V call is TRBV27, the J call TRBJ1-5, with TRBD1 identical over 8 bases. The V gene's germline CDR1 is MNHEY and CDR2 SMNVEV (reference sequence). This CDR3 comprises 15 residues. Trimming at V came to 5 bases and at J to 5 bases, leaving 8 bases not matched to a gene. The CDR3 DNA is TGTGCCAGCAGTAAGATCCGGGACAGGCATCAGCCCCAGCATTTT. Its protein product is CASSKIRDRHQPQHF.

Notes on this clone: This specimen includes other DNA sequences encoding the same CDR3. The V and J genes are TRBV27 and TRBJ2-1; 9 bases are a match to TRBD1. The CDR3 is 14 residues long. Per germline, CDR1 MNHEY and CDR2 SMNVEV (reference sequence). Unmatched junction bases numbered 4, after V lost 6 bases and J lost 4 bases. CDR3 sequence (DNA): TGTGCCAGCAGCCCGGGACAGGGATACAATGAGCAGTTCTTC. Protein product: CASSPGQGYNEQFF.